Listed below are T cell receptor beta chains from one sample, sequenced in a study of T cell repertoires in cytomegalovirus infection. TCRdb passed the reads through MiXCR, listing each CDR3 protein once. The profile shows a few hundred thousand distinct CDR3 sequences, 15% to 20% of them singletons. Sequencing was carried out using PBMCs. All receptors derive from a human donor in good health (CMV status not recorded). Some clones in this sample may be carry-over from other donors' samples. Both conserved end residues are part of each CDR3. A D gene is named only where the DNA matches it firmly. Clone size is given for some rows only: seen once, a few or many times, or a class if the clone is expanded.

clone_size: few; v_call: TRBV5-1; j_call: TRBJ2-4; d_call: TRBD2; cdr3_nt: TGCGCCAGCAGGCCCAGCGGGGAGGAAAACATTCAGTACTTC; cdr3_aa: CASRPSGEENIQYF
clone_size: many; v_call: TRBV12-3/TRBV12-4; j_call: TRBJ2-7; d_call: .; cdr3_nt: TGTGCCAGCAGTTTCTCGGCAGGGAAATCCTACGAGCAGTACTTC; cdr3_aa: CASSFSAGKSYEQYF
clone_size: few; v_call: TRBV12-3/TRBV12-4; j_call: TRBJ2-7; d_call: TRBD1; cdr3_nt: TGTGCCAGCAGTTTATCACAGGGGCGCTACGAGCAGTACTTC; cdr3_aa: CASSLSQGRYEQYF
clone_size: few; v_call: TRBV10-3; j_call: TRBJ1-2; d_call: .; cdr3_nt: TGTGCCATCAGCCGGGACGGGAATAATGGCTACACCTTC; cdr3_aa: CAISRDGNNGYTF
clone_size: .; v_call: TRBV19; j_call: TRBJ1-1; d_call: .; cdr3_nt: TGTGCCAGTAGCAGAGGACAGAGGAGAAACACTGAAGCTTTCTTT; cdr3_aa: CASSRGQRRNTEAFF
clone_size: few; v_call: TRBV12-3/TRBV12-4; j_call: TRBJ2-2; d_call: .; cdr3_nt: TGTGCCAGCAGTTCGGGTCTTAACACCGGGGAGCTGTTTTTT; cdr3_aa: CASSSGLNTGELFF
clone_size: .; v_call: TRBV28; j_call: TRBJ1-2; d_call: .; cdr3_nt: TGTGCCAGCAGTTTGGTAAGGGGCGTGGACGGCTACACCTTC; cdr3_aa: CASSLVRGVDGYTF
clone_size: few; v_call: TRBV12-3/TRBV12-4; j_call: TRBJ1-6; d_call: .; cdr3_nt: TGTGCCAGCAGCCGAGGCAGCTCCTATAATTCACCCCTCCACTTT; cdr3_aa: CASSRGSSYNSPLHF
clone_size: few; v_call: TRBV29-1; j_call: TRBJ1-2; d_call: TRBD1; cdr3_nt: TGCAGCGTTGGGCGGGACAGGCAGTCTGGAGGCTACACCTTC; cdr3_aa: CSVGRDRQSGGYTF
clone_size: few; v_call: TRBV4-1; j_call: TRBJ2-3; d_call: .; cdr3_nt: TGCGCCAGCAGCCAAGACGGCGATACGCAGTATTTT; cdr3_aa: CASSQDGDTQYF
clone_size: many; v_call: TRBV7-2; j_call: TRBJ2-1; d_call: TRBD1; cdr3_nt: TGTGCCAGTAACCGGGACAGGGGAGTCAATGAGCAGTTCTTC; cdr3_aa: CASNRDRGVNEQFF
clone_size: many; v_call: TRBV28; j_call: TRBJ1-5; d_call: .; cdr3_nt: TGTGCCAGCAGTTTATGGCCTTCAGGGTCCGGCAATCAGCCCCAGCATTTT; cdr3_aa: CASSLWPSGSGNQPQHF
clone_size: many; v_call: TRBV10-3; j_call: TRBJ1-1; d_call: .; cdr3_nt: TGTGCCATCAGGGCAGGGACTGAAGCTTTCTTT; cdr3_aa: CAIRAGTEAFF
clone_size: many; v_call: TRBV4-1; j_call: TRBJ2-4; d_call: .; cdr3_nt: TGCGCCAGCAGCCAATCCCCCGCCGCTGAAAACATTCAGTACTTC; cdr3_aa: CASSQSPAAENIQYF
clone_size: .; v_call: TRBV12-3/TRBV12-4; j_call: TRBJ1-6; d_call: .; cdr3_nt: TGTGCCAGCAGTTCCGGACAAGCTAATTCACCCCTCCACTTT; cdr3_aa: CASSSGQANSPLHF
clone_size: many; v_call: TRBV7-8; j_call: TRBJ1-5; d_call: .; cdr3_nt: TGTGCCAGCAGCTACGGACGGGGGTTTAGACAGCCCCAGCATTTT; cdr3_aa: CASSYGRGFRQPQHF
clone_size: few; v_call: TRBV7-2; j_call: TRBJ2-5; d_call: TRBD2; cdr3_nt: TGTGCCAGCAGCCAGCGGGGGGGGTGGGAGACCCAGTACTTC; cdr3_aa: CASSQRGGWETQYF
clone_size: .; v_call: TRBV6-6; j_call: TRBJ2-7; d_call: .; cdr3_nt: TGTGCCAGCGACCGGGACCCTCCCTACGAGCAGTACTTC; cdr3_aa: CASDRDPPYEQYF
clone_size: .; v_call: TRBV5-1; j_call: TRBJ2-5; d_call: TRBD1; cdr3_nt: TGCGCCAGCAGCTTGGAGCCGGGGACAGAAGAGACCCAGTACTTC; cdr3_aa: CASSLEPGTEETQYF
clone_size: many; v_call: TRBV28; j_call: TRBJ1-5; d_call: TRBD1; cdr3_nt: TGTGCCAGCAGTTTAAGGGGGACCGGGACAGGCGTCAATCAGCCCCAGCATTTT; cdr3_aa: CASSLRGTGTGVNQPQHF
clone_size: few; v_call: TRBV3-1; j_call: TRBJ2-1; d_call: TRBD2; cdr3_nt: TGTGCCAGCAGCTTCCGCGGGGGTTACTCCTACAATGAGCAGTTCTTC; cdr3_aa: CASSFRGGYSYNEQFF
clone_size: few; v_call: TRBV7-6; j_call: TRBJ2-1; d_call: TRBD2; cdr3_nt: TGTGCCAGCAGCGCCGCCGGGACTAGCGGGGGGGCCTCGGATGAGCAGTTCTTC; cdr3_aa: CASSAAGTSGGASDEQFF
clone_size: few; v_call: TRBV5-4; j_call: TRBJ2-2; d_call: .; cdr3_nt: TGTGCCAGCAGCCCGGACGGTTCGAACACCGGGGAGCTGTTTTTT; cdr3_aa: CASSPDGSNTGELFF
clone_size: .; v_call: TRBV7-4; j_call: TRBJ1-4; d_call: .; cdr3_nt: TGTGCCAGCAGCTTAATTAGGGGTCTTAATGAAAAACTGTTTTTT; cdr3_aa: CASSLIRGLNEKLFF
clone_size: many; v_call: TRBV27; j_call: TRBJ1-6; d_call: .; cdr3_nt: TGTGCCAGCAGTTTCGATAACTGGAATAATTCACCCCTCCACTTT; cdr3_aa: CASSFDNWNNSPLHF
clone_size: few; v_call: TRBV6-2/TRBV6-3; j_call: TRBJ1-1; d_call: .; cdr3_nt: TGTGCCAGCAGTTTTTCTTCCTTCGGAAACACTGAAGCTTTCTTT; cdr3_aa: CASSFSSFGNTEAFF
clone_size: .; v_call: TRBV2; j_call: TRBJ2-5; d_call: .; cdr3_nt: TGTGCCAGCAGTGAAGAACAGGCGGGGAGAAAGACCCAGTACTTC; cdr3_aa: CASSEEQAGRKTQYF
clone_size: few; v_call: TRBV19; j_call: TRBJ1-2; d_call: .; cdr3_nt: TGTGCCAGTAGTATCTTCCCGGACCCCTATGGCTACACCTTC; cdr3_aa: CASSIFPDPYGYTF
clone_size: many; v_call: TRBV7-9; j_call: TRBJ1-2; d_call: .; cdr3_nt: TGTGCCAGCAGCCTCGCCGTGACAGGCTATGGCTACACCTTC; cdr3_aa: CASSLAVTGYGYTF
clone_size: .; v_call: TRBV2; j_call: TRBJ2-3; d_call: .; cdr3_nt: TGTGCCAGCAGTGATAGGCTAGCCCAACGTGAGGTAGATACGCAGTATTTT; cdr3_aa: CASSDRLAQREVDTQYF
clone_size: .; v_call: TRBV28; j_call: TRBJ1-4; d_call: .; cdr3_nt: TGTGCCAGCAGTTTATCAGGTGGTTCGGAAAAACTGTTTTTT; cdr3_aa: CASSLSGGSEKLFF
clone_size: .; v_call: TRBV12-3/TRBV12-4; j_call: TRBJ1-3; d_call: .; cdr3_nt: TGTGCCAGCAGTTTAGGAATACAGGGATCTGGAAACACCATATATTTT; cdr3_aa: CASSLGIQGSGNTIYF
clone_size: few; v_call: TRBV20-1; j_call: TRBJ1-5; d_call: .; cdr3_nt: TGCAGTGCCCCGGCGGGGGGCAGCAATCAGCCCCAGCATTTT; cdr3_aa: CSAPAGGSNQPQHF